The T cell receptor (beta chain) described here comes from a study of metastatic and nonmetastatic thyroid tumors. Study context: A comparison of repertoires was made across blood and tumor or nodule tissue from malignant and benign thyroid patients.

Study-wide points: It was reported that TCR beta diversity was significantly higher in malignant thyroid tumors than benign nodules, in blood and tumor.

Among the patients, none had received any treatment before thyroid surgery. This clone has ten or more counts. Its antigen is as yet unknown. Per the original methods: The authors used CDR3 differences across clinicopathological groups to build a distant-metastasis classifier for papillary thyroid cancer. Using MiXCR, TCRdb re-called clones from the PCR reads. The V and J calls reflect TCRdb's pipeline rather than the authors' work. The sample yields 25,000 to 30,000 clones, less than 4% seen once. Germline V gene sequence: CDR1 SGHVS, CDR2 FQNEAQ. The length of the CDR3 is 17 residues. Deletions cut 6 bases from V and 0 bases from J, with 20 bases between.

The genes are TRBV7-8 and TRBJ1-1; TRBD1 might be the D (5 bases). This receptor was identified in a male donor with papillary thyroid cancer or a benign thyroid nodule (not recorded which). Some clones in this sample may be carry-over from other donors' samples. The sequenced sample was blood. The CDR3, as DNA: TGTGCCAGCAGTGGGGCGGGGAGGACAAACATGAACACTGAAGCTTTCTTT. Protein product: CASSGAGRTNMNTEAFF.